This passage covers 30 T cell receptor beta chains from one sample sequenced in a study of cytotoxic CD8 clonotypes in ibrutinib-treated CLL. Clones were read by immunoSEQ multiplex PCR, and TCRdb kept only the in-frame ones, dropping some. The profile shows some 50,000 clones, 69% of them singletons. Sequenced material: PBMCs, taken after 12 months of ibrutinib treatment. These receptors originate from a human donor with chronic lymphocytic leukemia.

V gene TRBV7-3 combines with J gene TRBJ2-2; D is possibly TRBD1 (5 bases). CDR1 SGHTA and CDR2 FQGTGA come from the germline V gene. With 5 bases removed from V and 1 base from J, the gap between germline ends came to 11 bases. This CDR3 region has 15 residues. The CDR3: CASSKIGQNTGELFF. The CDR3, as DNA: TGTGCCAGCAGCAAGATCGGACAGAACACCGGGGAGCTGTTTTTT.

For this clone: Other DNA sequences in the sample encode the same CDR3. This sequence joins TRBV18 and TRBJ2-7; D unresolved. This CDR3 spans 13 amino acids. CDR1 and CDR2 (germline): KGHSH, LQKENI. V was clipped by 0 bases and J by 0 bases, with 3 bases between them. The CDR3 here is CASSPPSSYEQYF. The CDR3 DNA reads TGTGCCAGCTCACCACCCAGCTCCTACGAGCAGTACTTC.

The chain is built from TRBV7-9 and TRBJ2-1; 9 bases are a match to TRBD1. Germline CDR1 reads SEHNR; CDR2 reads FQNEAQ (reference sequence). The CDR3 runs 16 residues. The V and J ends lost 6 bases and 5 bases, in that order; junction bases with no gene match: 11. The CDR3 region is CASREWDRAVDNEQFF. The DNA for the CDR3 is TGTGCCAGCAGGGAGTGGGACAGGGCCGTCGACAATGAGCAGTTCTTC. The variable domain in full, with the rest retrieved from reference TRBV7-9 and TRBJ2-1, is DTGVSQNPRHKITKRGQNVTFRCDPISEHNRLYWYRQTLGQGPEFLTYFQNEAQLEKSRLLSDRFSAERPKGSFSTLEIQRTEQGDSAMYLCASREWDRAVDNEQFFGPGTRLTVL.

The chain couples TRBV28 to TRBJ2-7, with 9 nucleotides matching TRBD1. CDR3 length: 13 amino acids. The J segment lost 3 bases and the V segment lost 4 bases, leaving 1 base of the junction unmatched. Germline assignment: CDR1 MDHEN and CDR2 SYDVKM. CDR3 DNA sequence: TGTGCCAGCAGTTCGGGACAGGGCTACGAGCAGTACTTC. It yields the protein CASSSGQGYEQYF.

A few counts support this clone. The genes are TRBV5-1 and TRBJ1-2; 7 positions agree with TRBD1. Germline V lookup: CDR1 SGHRS, CDR2 YFSETQ. The CDR3 spans 15 residues. J gave up 7 bases and V 4 bases, and 13 bases lay outside the gene matches. The CDR3 loop reads CASSTRQGVESGYTF. The CDR3, as DNA: TGCGCCAGCAGCACCAGACAGGGAGTCGAGAGTGGCTACACCTTC.

The chain is built from TRBV18 and TRBJ1-2; D unclear. This CDR3 has 13 residues. Per germline, CDR1 KGHSH and CDR2 LQKENI. The germline V and J ends were trimmed by 5 bases and 6 bases, with 13 bases remaining between them. CDR3 region: CASSSDPRNGYTF. The CDR3 nucleotides are TGTGCCAGCTCATCGGACCCTCGGAATGGCTACACCTTC.

V and J are TRBV25-1 and TRBJ1-4; no clear D gene. The germline CDR1 and CDR2 sequences are MGHDK and SYGVNS. This CDR3 has 13 residues. V was trimmed by 8 bases and J by 7 bases, leaving 14 bases between them. The CDR3 loop reads CASPRRWGEKLFF. The CDR3 DNA reads TGTGCCAGCCCCAGGCGGTGGGGTGAAAAACTGTTTTTT.

The rearrangement uses TRBV11-1 and TRBJ2-1; the match to TRBD2 covers 8 bases. Germline V CDR1 and CDR2: SGHAT, FQDESV (reference sequence). J lost 1 base, V lost 7 bases, and 6 bases had no gene match. This CDR3 has 15 residues. The CDR3: CASTGASGSYNEQFF. CDR3 DNA: TGTGCCAGCACTGGGGCTAGCGGGTCCTACAATGAGCAGTTCTTC.

This chain connects TRBV5-1 to TRBJ2-2; 7 nucleotides agree with TRBD1. After removal of 1 base from V and 4 bases from J, the junction contained 4 bases not matched to a gene. In germline, CDR1 is SGHRS, CDR2 YFSETQ. This CDR3 contains 15 residues. This CDR3 reads CASSLMTGFTGELFF. The CDR3 DNA reads TGCGCCAGCAGCTTGATGACAGGGTTCACCGGGGAGCTGTTTTTT.

The rearrangement links TRBV2 to TRBJ2-1, with TRBD2 identical over 9 bases. V gave up 5 bases and J gave up 6 bases; unmatched junction bases: 5. Germline V gene lookup returns CDR1 SNHLY and CDR2 FYNNEI. This CDR3 has 14 amino acids. The CDR3 DNA reads as TGTGCCAGCAGTCCGGGACTAGCCCCCAATGAGCAGTTCTTC. Amino acid sequence: CASSPGLAPNEQFF.

This clone was counted a few times. The chain combines TRBV7-9 with TRBJ1-6, with D unclear. V was trimmed by 1 base and J by 0 bases, leaving 7 bases between them. Germline CDR1 SEHNR, CDR2 FQNEAQ (reference sequence). The length of the CDR3 is 16 residues. As DNA, the CDR3 is TGTGCCAGCAGCTTAGATCCGGACTCCTATAATTCACCCCTCCACTTT. Translated: CASSLDPDSYNSPLHF.

J is TRBJ1-5 and V is TRBV6-1, with a weak D call TRBD1 (5 bases). CDR3 size: 13 residues. Germline lookup yields CDR1 MNHNS and CDR2 SASEGT. Trimming took off 6 bases at V and 8 bases at J, with 14 bases between the two ends. CDR3 amino acids: CASRESGKEPQHF. The CDR3 coding sequence is TGTGCCAGCAGAGAGTCAGGGAAGGAGCCCCAGCATTTT.

Judged by abundance, this clone is medium-sized. The junction shows a germline mismatch at one end, possibly a read error. This CDR3 is also generated by other DNA sequences in the sample. The chain carries TRBV5-1 and TRBJ2-7, with TRBD2 matching over 8 bases. Germline V gene data show CDR1 as SGHRS and CDR2 as YFSETQ. The CDR3 is 14 residues long. CDR3 bases: TGTGCCAGCAGCCCCGGGAGGGGGTCTCGCGAGCAGTACTTC. Residues: CASSPGRGSREQYF.

V and J are TRBV7-9 and TRBJ1-4, with a tentative D call TRBD1 (5 bases). CDR1 and CDR2 from the germline V gene are SEHNR and FQNEAQ (reference sequence). V was shortened by 5 bases and J by 8 bases, with 15 bases between the two germline ends. The CDR3 runs to 14 residues. The CDR3 loop is CASSLVGQGEKLFF. The CDR3 coding sequence is TGTGCCAGCAGCCTAGTAGGACAAGGAGAAAAACTGTTTTTT.

The chain combines TRBV9 with TRBJ1-4, with D perhaps TRBD1 (6 bases). Germline V gives CDR1 SGDLS, CDR2 YYNGEE. The length of the CDR3 is 15 residues. Trimming pared 4 bases from V and 8 bases from J, leaving 18 bases between. This chain's CDR3 is CASSLRGGGREKLFF. The CDR3 coding sequence is TGTGCCAGCAGCCTTCGTGGTGGGGGGCGGGAAAAACTGTTTTTT.

This chain joins TRBV2 and TRBJ1-1; 9 bases are shared with TRBD1. After removal of 6 bases from V and 2 bases from J, the junction contained 4 bases not matched to a gene. The germline V gene encodes CDR1 SNHLY and CDR2 FYNNEI. The length of the CDR3 is 14 residues. Here the CDR3 reads CASRGTGPNTEAFF. CDR3 DNA sequence: TGTGCCAGCAGGGGGACAGGGCCAAACACTGAAGCTTTCTTT.

V usage is TRBV7-2 and J usage is TRBJ2-3, with 12 bases fitting TRBD2. In germline, CDR1 is SGHTA, CDR2 FQGNSA. This CDR3 contains 16 residues. V dropped 5 bases and J dropped 5; count of bases not matched to a gene: 8. The CDR3 is CASSPRLAGAVDTQYF. The DNA of the CDR3 is TGTGCCAGCAGCCCCCGACTAGCGGGGGCTGTAGATACGCAGTATTTT. Variable domain in full (rest from reference TRBV7-2 and TRBJ2-3): GAGVSQSPSNKVTEKGKDVELRCDPISGHTALYWYRQSLGQGLEFLIYFQGNSAPDKSGLPSDRFSAERTGGSVSTLTIQRTQQEDSAVYLCASSPRLAGAVDTQYFGPGTRLTVL.

This clone was seen more than once but under ten times. The J gene is TRBJ2-3, the V gene TRBV7-2, with D hard to call. Per germline, CDR1 SGHTA and CDR2 FQGNSA. Trimming took 4 bases from V and 4 from J, leaving 15 bases between them. This CDR3 contains 15 residues. CDR3 nucleotides: TGTGCCAGCAGCTCACTATCACGGCGCGCAGATACGCAGTATTTT. This gives the protein CASSSLSRRADTQYF.

The chain uses TRBV19 and TRBJ2-7; D is possibly TRBD1 (6 bases). Trimming cost V 3 bases and J 2 bases, with 8 bases left between them. CDR3 length: 13 amino acids. Germline lookup yields CDR1 LNHDA and CDR2 SQIVND (reference sequence). CDR3 DNA sequence: TGTGCCAGTAGTATTCAGGGGACCTACGAGCAGTACTTC. Translated, it gives CASSIQGTYEQYF.

V and J are TRBV10-2 and TRBJ1-5; TRBD1 matches at 7 bases. The V and J ends lost 4 bases and 3 bases, in that order; junction bases with no gene match: 9. This CDR3 has 16 amino acids. CDR1 is WSHSY, CDR2 SAAADI, per germline. DNA of the CDR3: TGCGCCAGCAGTGTTACCCAGGGGGTCGCCAATCAGCCCCAGCATTTT. Its translation is CASSVTQGVANQPQHF.

The rearrangement joins TRBV7-2 to TRBJ2-5; D may be TRBD1 or TRBD2 (5 bases each). V was shortened by 3 bases and J by 5 bases, with 10 bases between the two germline ends. Germline V CDR1 and CDR2: SGHTA, FQGNSA. This CDR3 region has 13 residues. DNA of the CDR3: TGTGCCAGCAGCTTTTCCGGGACCGAGACCCAGTACTTC. It translates to CASSFSGTETQYF.

The chain carries TRBV6-5 and TRBJ1-4, with a possible D match to TRBD1 (5 bases). The germline V gene has CDR1 MNHEY and CDR2 SVGAGI. The V and J ends lost 6 bases and 8 bases respectively, with 16 bases between them. CDR3 length: 14 residues. The CDR3 DNA reads TGTGCCAGCAGCCGCACTGGGGGTTGGGAAAAACTGTTTTTT. This encodes CASSRTGGWEKLFF.

CDR3: CASRDGTGYGYTF. CDR3 nucleotides: TGTGCCAGCAGAGACGGGACGGGCTATGGCTACACCTTC. V and J are TRBV9 and TRBJ1-2, with a weak D call TRBD1 (5 bases). CDR1 is SGDLS and CDR2 is YYNGEE in the germline V gene. V was cut by 5 bases and J by 4 bases, with 12 bases left in between. CDR3 size: 13 residues.

This chain uses TRBV6-5 with TRBJ2-1; possible D gene TRBD1, 6 bases. V was shortened by 6 bases and J by 9 bases, with 18 bases between the two germline ends. This CDR3 region has 14 residues. Germline lookup yields CDR1 MNHEY and CDR2 SVGAGI. The CDR3 coding sequence is TGTGCCAGCAGCCTAGACACAGGGTGGAGTGAGCAGTTCTTC. Translating it yields CASSLDTGWSEQFF.

The chain joins TRBV7-2 to TRBJ2-3; no firm D call. CDR1 and CDR2 from the germline V gene are SGHTA and FQGNSA. CDR3 length: 14 residues. V lost 2 bases and J 5 bases, leaving 11 bases between the germline ends. This CDR3 is CASSLQRGRDTQYF. The CDR3 DNA follows: TGTGCCAGCAGCTTACAAAGAGGACGAGATACGCAGTATTTT.

V and J are TRBV6-1 and TRBJ2-7; TRBD2 aligns across 10 bases. This CDR3 has 15 amino acids. Germline CDR1 is MNHNS and CDR2 is SASEGT. V was clipped by 7 bases and J by 5 bases; unmatched bases: 11. The CDR3 region is CASTPSSGGRDEQYF. The CDR3, as DNA: TGTGCCAGCACCCCCTCTAGCGGGGGTCGTGACGAGCAGTACTTC.

The chain carries TRBV13 and TRBJ1-1; 7 bases agree with TRBD1. From germline, CDR1 is PRHDT and CDR2 FYEKMQ (reference sequence). CDR3 length: 14 residues. V trimming: 5 bases; J trimming: 5 bases; junction bases outside the gene matches: 8. CDR3 sequence reads: CASSVKQGRTEAFF. The CDR3 region has the DNA TGTGCCAGCAGCGTAAAACAGGGGCGGACTGAAGCTTTCTTT.

This chain uses TRBV27 with TRBJ2-7; TRBD2 agrees at 11 bases. After removal of 8 bases from V and 7 bases from J, the junction contained 10 bases not matched to a gene. Germline V gene lookup returns CDR1 MNHEY and CDR2 SMNVEV (reference sequence). CDR3 length equals 14 residues. In DNA, the CDR3 is TGTGCCAGCCAAACGACTAGCGGGGTGGGGGAGCAGTACTTC. Its translation: CASQTTSGVGEQYF.

The V gene is TRBV6-1, the J gene TRBJ1-1, with 9 bases lining up with TRBD1. Germline V gene sequence: CDR1 MNHNS, CDR2 SASEGT. The CDR3 covers 15 residues. Losses at the gene ends were 7 bases for V and 1 base for J; bases not matched to a gene: 7. CDR3 nucleotides: TGTGCCAGCATTGGGGCGACAGGGGGGAACACTGAAGCTTTCTTT. Encoded protein: CASIGATGGNTEAFF.

This chain joins TRBV28 and TRBJ2-3; tentatively, D is TRBD2 (5 bases). V lost 3 bases and J lost 5, with 9 bases in between. The CDR3 sequence is 13 residues long. Germline loops: CDR1 MDHEN, CDR2 SYDVKM. The CDR3 here is CASSFPLGDTQYF. The CDR3 nucleotides are TGTGCCAGCAGTTTCCCACTAGGAGATACGCAGTATTTT.